This TCR beta chain was captured by sequencing in a study of CD8 T cells in ankylosing spondylitis. In this sample, this clonotype turned up a few times. The authors made TCR beta libraries by quantitative 5'-RACE with molecular barcodes. TCRdb itself ran the 5' RACE reads through MiXCR, one entry per CDR3 protein. The profile shows 50,000 to 75,000 distinct CDR3 sequences, 6.2% of them singletons. Germline assignment: CDR1 SGDLS and CDR2 YYNGEE. The CDR3 sequence is 14 residues long. With 0 bases removed from V and 9 bases from J, the gap between germline ends came to 10 bases. This clonotype was obtained from a male donor with ankylosing spondylitis. The J gene is TRBJ1-6, the V gene TRBV9; possibly TRBD1 for D (5 bases). The material sequenced was synovial fluid, either unsorted or a sorted T cell fraction (not recorded which). The CDR3 is CASSVGGLTSPLHF. The CDR3 DNA follows: TGTGCCAGCAGCGTAGGGGGACTGACTTCACCCCTCCACTTT.